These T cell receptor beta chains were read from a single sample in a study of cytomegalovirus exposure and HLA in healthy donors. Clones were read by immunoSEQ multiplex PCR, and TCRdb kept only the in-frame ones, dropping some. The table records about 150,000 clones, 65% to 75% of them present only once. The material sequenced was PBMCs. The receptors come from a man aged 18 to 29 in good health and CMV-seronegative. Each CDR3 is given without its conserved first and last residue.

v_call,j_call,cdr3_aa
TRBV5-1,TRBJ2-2,ASSLDPGSNTGELF
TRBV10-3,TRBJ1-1,AIRDRTGTNEAF
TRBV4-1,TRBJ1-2,ASSWTGGEPFGGYT
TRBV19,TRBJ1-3,ASSITGQGRSSGNTIY
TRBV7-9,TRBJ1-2,ASSKKGGLSYGYT
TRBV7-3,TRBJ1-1,ASSFEEGTEAF
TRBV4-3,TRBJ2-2,ASSQDVEGATGELF
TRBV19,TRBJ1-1,ASSRQVDTEAF
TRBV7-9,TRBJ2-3,ASSQPGSTDTQY
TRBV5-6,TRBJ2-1,ASSNADTSGRF
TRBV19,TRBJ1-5,ASSIRGQGERQPQH
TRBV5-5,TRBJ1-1,ASSLTQTGIAF
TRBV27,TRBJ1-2,ASSFWAGNGYT
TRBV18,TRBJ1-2,ASSPPASGAYGYT
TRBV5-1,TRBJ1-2,ASSLSTGDRKIYGYT
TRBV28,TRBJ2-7,ASSLIDEQY
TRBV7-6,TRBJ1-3,ASSPGQGRTGNTIY
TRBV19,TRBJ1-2,ASSWGLTGYT
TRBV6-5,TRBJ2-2,ASKGQGDTGELF
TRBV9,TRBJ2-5,ASSVGAGWGETQY
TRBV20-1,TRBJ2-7,SAAGSYEQY
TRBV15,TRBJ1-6,ATSRDPDKNNSPLH
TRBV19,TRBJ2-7,ASRSGGNEQY
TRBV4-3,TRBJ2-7,ASSQVGSGDYEQY
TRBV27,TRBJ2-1,ASSYSSYNEQF
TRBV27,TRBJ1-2,ASSPDTDYYGYT
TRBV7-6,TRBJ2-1,ASSLGTSGSYNEQF
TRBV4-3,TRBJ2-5,ASSRHSEETQY
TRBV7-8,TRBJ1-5,ASSLAYREGNQPQH
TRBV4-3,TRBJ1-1,ASSQGFEGSGTEAF
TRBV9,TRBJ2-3,ASSVATGGTQY
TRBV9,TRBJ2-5,ASSPGVAGGEETQY
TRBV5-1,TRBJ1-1,ASSLGHPKNTEAF
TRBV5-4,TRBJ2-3,ASSSQGTDTQY
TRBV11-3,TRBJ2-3,ASSSTSGRSTDTQY
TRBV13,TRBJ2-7,ASSPANSYEQY
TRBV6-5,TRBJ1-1,ASSLWRGRLAF
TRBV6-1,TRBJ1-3,ASSGQGYTIY
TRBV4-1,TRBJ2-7,ASSITGGGSYEQY
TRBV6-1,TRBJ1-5,ASSEGSFEWNQPQH
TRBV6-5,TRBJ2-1,ASSTPGQLSSEQF
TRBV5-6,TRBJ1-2,ASSLGTGNYGYT
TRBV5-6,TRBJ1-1,ASSLRDRILRAF
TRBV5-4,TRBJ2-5,ASSLVGRGEETQY